These 14 T cell receptor beta chains were sequenced from one sample in a study of T-cell memory formation after mild COVID-19. TCRdb re-called the 5' RACE reads through MiXCR, storing one row per CDR3 protein. In the table there are about 400,000 distinct CDR3 sequences, approximately 15% of which are singletons. The sample taken for sequencing was PBMCs or a T cell subset sorted from them (not recorded which). The receptor set was obtained from a man aged 18-30 years who had mild COVID-19 (a few samples of this study predate the infection). Cell type and time point are not known.

The table lists this clonotype with a few counts. The rearrangement uses TRBV30 and TRBJ1-4; 7 nucleotides align to TRBD1. Germline CDR1 is GTSNPN and CDR2 is SVGIG (reference sequence). The CDR3 totals 15 residues. V lost 4 bases to trimming and J lost 5 bases; unmatched junction nucleotides: 10. The CDR3 region has the DNA TGTGCCTGGACCGCTGTGGGGACAGAGAATGAAAAACTGTTTTTT. Residues: CAWTAVGTENEKLFF.

This clonotype was observed a handful of times. The rearrangement uses TRBV7-9 and TRBJ1-1; unclear D gene. The length of the CDR3 is 12 residues. V shed 6 bases and J shed 6 bases, with 11 bases lying between them. Germline assignment: CDR1 SEHNR and CDR2 FQNEAQ (reference sequence). CDR3 region: CASSNRVAEAFF. The CDR3 nucleotides read TGTGCCAGCAGTAATAGGGTCGCTGAAGCTTTCTTT.

This clonotype came up many times. The V call is TRBV28, the J call TRBJ2-7; 7 bases line up with TRBD1. V gave up 4 bases and J gave up 4 bases; unmatched junction bases: 4. CDR1 is MDHEN, CDR2 SYDVKM, per germline. The CDR3 is 13 amino acids. In DNA form, the CDR3 reads TGTGCCAGCAGTTCCGGACAGGAGTACGAGCAGTACGTC. Translated: CASSSGQEYEQYV.

The chain couples TRBV3-1 to TRBJ1-1; D uncertain. CDR3 length equals 12 residues. Trimming cost V 1 base and J 11 bases, with 11 bases left between them. The V gene's germline CDR1 is LGHDT and CDR2 YNNKEL (reference sequence). The CDR3 sequence: CASSQVEEAAFF. CDR3 sequence (DNA): TGTGCCAGCAGCCAAGTCGAGGAAGCGGCTTTCTTT.

There are a few counts of this clonotype. The chain employs TRBV19 and TRBJ1-1, with D maybe TRBD1 (5 bases). With 0 bases removed from V and 4 bases from J, the gap between germline ends came to 15 bases. This CDR3 is 16 amino acids long. From germline, CDR1 is LNHDA and CDR2 SQIVND (reference sequence). The CDR3: CASSIDRTGEGTEAFF. DNA for the CDR3: TGTGCCAGTAGTATAGATCGTACGGGGGAGGGCACTGAAGCTTTCTTT.

This chain links TRBV18 with TRBJ2-7; 8 nucleotides align to TRBD1. Losses at the gene ends were 0 bases for V and 3 bases for J; bases not matched to a gene: 1. CDR3 size: 14 residues. CDR1 and CDR2 from the germline V gene are KGHSH and LQKENI. The CDR3 sequence: CASSPPGTGYEQYF. CDR3 in DNA: TGTGCCAGCTCACCACCGGGGACAGGCTACGAGCAGTACTTC.

The sample holds a few counts of this clonotype. The genes are TRBV7-2 and TRBJ2-6; D is unclear. Germline-derived CDR1 and CDR2 are SGHTA and FQGNSA. Between the trimmed V and J ends, which lost 5 bases and 2 bases, there was a span of 7 bases. CDR3 length: 14 residues. CDR3 amino acids: CASSPNPGANVLTF. CDR3 in DNA: TGTGCCAGCAGCCCAAACCCTGGGGCCAACGTCCTGACTTTC.

Only a few counts were recorded for this clonotype. V usage is TRBV7-9 and J usage is TRBJ2-1; 7 nucleotides match TRBD1. Germline CDR1 and CDR2: SEHNR and FQNEAQ (reference sequence). The CDR3 runs to 15 residues. V lost 1 base, J lost 3 bases, and 3 bases stayed unmatched. The CDR3, as DNA: TGTGCCAGCAGCTTAGGCAGGGGGATCTACAATGAGCAGTTCTTC. Residues: CASSLGRGIYNEQFF.

This clonotype came up a few times. The gene calls are TRBV9 and TRBJ2-5; D is perhaps TRBD1 (6 bases). V lost 2 bases, J lost 4 bases, and 9 bases lay in between. CDR1 and CDR2 (germline): SGDLS, YYNGEE. The CDR3 runs 13 residues. CDR3 sequence (DNA): TGTGCCAGCAGCGTGGACAGTAGAGAGACCCAGTACTTC. Its protein product is CASSVDSRETQYF.

This clonotype was found a few times. The genes are TRBV10-1 and TRBJ2-1; 9 bases are shared with TRBD2. CDR3 length: 14 amino acids. Germline CDR1 reads WNHNN; CDR2 reads SYGVQD (reference sequence). V was clipped by 2 bases and J by 9 bases; unmatched bases: 5. CDR3 in amino acids: CASSEAGGHGEQFF. Here the CDR3 DNA reads TGCGCCAGCAGTGAGGCGGGGGGGCACGGTGAGCAGTTCTTC.

In this sample, this clonotype turned up a few times. The chain has TRBV29-1 and TRBJ2-2; D ambiguous. In germline, CDR1 is SQVTM, CDR2 ANQGSEA. V shed 4 bases and J shed 1 base, with 13 bases lying between them. The CDR3 runs to 15 residues. The CDR3 sequence: CSVGLGSQNTGELFF. DNA for the CDR3: TGCAGCGTTGGCCTTGGGTCGCAGAACACCGGGGAGCTGTTTTTT.

The chain joins TRBV5-5 to TRBJ2-7; 14 nucleotides align to TRBD2. This CDR3 spans 16 amino acids. V lost 2 bases to trimming and J lost 7 bases; unmatched junction nucleotides: 8. CDR1 SGHKS and CDR2 YYEKEE come from the germline V gene (reference sequence). This CDR3 is CASSFLPGTSGGEQYF. The DNA for the CDR3 is TGTGCCAGCAGCTTCTTGCCTGGGACTAGCGGGGGAGAGCAGTACTTC. Filled out from reference TRBV5-5 and TRBJ2-7, the complete variable domain reads DAGVTQSPTHLIKTRGQQVTLRCSPISGHKSVSWYQQVLGQGPQFIFQYYEKEERGRGNFPDRFSARQFPNYSSELNVNALLLGDSALYLCASSFLPGTSGGEQYFGPGTRLTVT.

Only a few counts were recorded for this clonotype. V is TRBV11-2 and J is TRBJ1-1; 11 nucleotides agree with TRBD1. V shed 5 bases, J shed 5 bases, and the junction held 4 bases outside the gene matches. From germline, CDR1 is SGHAT and CDR2 FQNNGV. This CDR3 spans 14 amino acids. CDR3 bases: TGTGCCAGCAGCCGGACAGGGGGCTGGACTGAAGCTTTCTTT. The encoded protein is CASSRTGGWTEAFF.

The chain has TRBV7-2 and TRBJ2-4, with D possibly TRBD1 on 5 matching bases. CDR3 size: 13 residues. Germline CDR1 is SGHTA and CDR2 is FQGNSA. Trimming removed 2 bases at V and 6 bases at J, with 8 bases between. DNA for the CDR3: TGTGCCAGCAGCTTAACCCAGGGAAACATTCAGTACTTC. Protein sequence: CASSLTQGNIQYF.